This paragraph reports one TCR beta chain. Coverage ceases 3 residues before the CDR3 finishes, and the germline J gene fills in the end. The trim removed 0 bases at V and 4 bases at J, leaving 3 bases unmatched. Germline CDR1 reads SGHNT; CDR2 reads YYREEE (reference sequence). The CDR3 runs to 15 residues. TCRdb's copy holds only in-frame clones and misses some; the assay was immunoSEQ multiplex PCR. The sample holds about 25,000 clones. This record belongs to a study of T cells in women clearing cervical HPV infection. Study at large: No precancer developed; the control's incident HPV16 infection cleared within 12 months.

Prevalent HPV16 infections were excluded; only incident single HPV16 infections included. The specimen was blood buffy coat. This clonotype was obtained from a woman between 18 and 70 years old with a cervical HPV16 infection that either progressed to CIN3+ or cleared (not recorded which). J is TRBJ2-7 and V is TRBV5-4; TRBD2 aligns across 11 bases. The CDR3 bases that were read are TGTGCCAGCAGCTTGGTTAGCGGGGGGGCGTACGAG. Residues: CASSLVSGGAYE. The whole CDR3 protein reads CASSLVSGGAYEQYF.